This TCR beta chain came from a study of beta chain features in type 1 diabetes. Reverse transcribing all isolated RNA meant expressed TCRB transcripts were sequenced. Generated by immunoSEQ multiplex PCR, the TCRdb table keeps only in-frame clones and is missing some. This table has around 16,000 clones, approximately 55% appearing once. Donors contributed one heparinised blood draw apiece, averaging about 120 mL. CD45RO/CCR7/CD25/CD127/CD95/CD27 sorting isolated CD4+ naive, central memory, regulatory and stem cell-like memory cells. This clonotype originated in a woman between 18 and 30 years old in good health. Sequenced material: stem cell memory CD4+ T cells from blood.

The CDR3 loop reads CASSQDSALNRFSSYNEQFF. The DNA of the CDR3 is TGCGCCAGCAGCCAAGATTCCGCCCTAAACAGGTTTAGCTCCTACAATGAGCAGTTCTTC. The V and J genes are TRBV4-1 and TRBJ2-1, with D possibly matching TRBD1 (5 bases). Germline CDR1 reads MGHRA; CDR2 reads YSYEKL. This CDR3 is built from 20 residues. V was cut by 0 bases and J by 0 bases, with 21 bases left in between.